Sequencing of this TCR beta chain was carried out in a study of blood T cell repertoires in COVID-19. The assay was immunoSEQ multiplex PCR, and TCRdb's table has in-frame clones only and misses some. Altogether 230,000 or so clones are present, around 82% being singletons, with the ten largest covering about 3%. Trimming left V 11 bases short and J 4 bases short, with 14 bases between. The CDR3 extends over 13 amino acids. In germline, CDR1 is MDHEN, CDR2 SYDVKM. Participants spanned ages 18 to 89 years and resided in 20 to 30 US areas. Sequencing was performed on PBMCs or T cells enriched from blood (not recorded which). The sequence came from a man aged 50 to 59 who had recovered from COVID-19. The genes are TRBV28 and TRBJ1-4; D may be TRBD1 (5 bases). In nucleotides, the CDR3 is TGTGCCTCGCTTGGGGGGGGTAATGAAAAACTGTTTTTT. It is translated as CASLGGGNEKLFF.